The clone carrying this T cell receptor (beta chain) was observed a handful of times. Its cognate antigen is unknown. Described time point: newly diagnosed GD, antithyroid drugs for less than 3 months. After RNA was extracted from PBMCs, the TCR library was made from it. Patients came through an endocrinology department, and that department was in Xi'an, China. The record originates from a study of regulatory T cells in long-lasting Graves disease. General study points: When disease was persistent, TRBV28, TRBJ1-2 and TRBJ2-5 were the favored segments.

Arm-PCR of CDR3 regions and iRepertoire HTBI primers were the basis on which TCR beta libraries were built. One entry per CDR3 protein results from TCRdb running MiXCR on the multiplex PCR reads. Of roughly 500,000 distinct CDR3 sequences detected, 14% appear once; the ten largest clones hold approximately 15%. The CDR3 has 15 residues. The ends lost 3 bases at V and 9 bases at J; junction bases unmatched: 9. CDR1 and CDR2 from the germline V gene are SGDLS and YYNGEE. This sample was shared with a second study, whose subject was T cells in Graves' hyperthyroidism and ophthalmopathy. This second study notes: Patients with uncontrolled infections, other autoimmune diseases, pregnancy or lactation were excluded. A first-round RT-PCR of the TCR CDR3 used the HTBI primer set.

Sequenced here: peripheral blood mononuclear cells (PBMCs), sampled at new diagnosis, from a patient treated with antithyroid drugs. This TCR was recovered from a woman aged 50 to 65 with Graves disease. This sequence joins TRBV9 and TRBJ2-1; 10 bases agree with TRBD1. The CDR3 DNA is TGTGCCAGCAGCGGGGGACAGGGGAAAATGGGTGAGCAGTTCTTC. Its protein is CASSGGQGKMGEQFF. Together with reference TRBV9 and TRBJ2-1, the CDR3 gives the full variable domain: DSGVTQTPKHLITATGQRVTLRCSPRSGDLSVYWYQQSLDQGLQFLIQYYNGEERAKGNILERFSAQQFPDLHSELNLSSLELGDSALYFCASSGGQGKMGEQFFGPGTRLTVL.